This is a list of T cell receptor beta chains from one sample in a study of shared clonotypes between healthy human individuals. The assay was immunoSEQ multiplex PCR, and TCRdb's table has in-frame clones only and misses some. This table holds about 380,000 clones, 96% found once. The sequenced sample was memory CD8+ T cells sorted from blood. These receptors were collected from a man between 25 and 39 years old in good health. Each CDR3 is given with its conserved first and last residue. The D gene is left open where the match is weak.

v_call	j_call	d_call	cdr3_aa	cdr3_nt
TRBV5-4	TRBJ2-2	TRBD2	CASSLDGLAGELFF	TGTGCCAGCAGCTTGGACGGACTAGCAGGGGAGCTGTTTTTT
TRBV10-3	TRBJ2-3	-	CAIRQGGGDTQYF	TGTGCCATCAGGCAGGGGGGGGGAGATACGCAGTATTTT
TRBV4-1	TRBJ2-1	-	CASSQDRGGGSYNEQFF	TGCGCCAGCAGCCAAGATAGGGGTGGAGGCTCCTACAATGAGCAGTTCTTC
TRBV28	TRBJ2-7	TRBD2	CASGGTSGGSSYEQYF	TGTGCCAGCGGAGGGACTAGCGGAGGGAGCTCCTACGAGCAGTACTTC
TRBV9	TRBJ1-3	-	CASSPRQADTIYF	TGTGCCAGCAGCCCCCGACAGGCGGACACCATATATTTT
TRBV28	TRBJ1-5	-	CASSWPSGGSNQPQHF	TGTGCCAGCAGTTGGCCCTCCGGGGGGAGCAATCAGCCCCAGCATTTT
TRBV5-1	TRBJ2-3	TRBD2	CASSLQGASGRATDTQYF	TGCGCCAGCAGCTTGCAGGGGGCTAGCGGGAGGGCCACAGATACGCAGTATTTT
TRBV28	TRBJ2-7	-	CATQGPTLHEQYF	TGTGCCACTCAGGGACCCACTTTGCACGAGCAGTACTTC
TRBV5-1	TRBJ2-7	-	CASSLVLRHNSYEQYF	TGCGCCAGCAGCTTGGTCTTACGGCACAACTCCTACGAGCAGTACTTC
TRBV25-1	TRBJ1-3	-	CASSPGLYSGNTIYF	TGTGCCAGCAGCCCGGGGCTATACTCTGGAAACACCATATATTTT
TRBV9	TRBJ2-2	-	CASSVSGGGSTGELFF	TGTGCCAGCAGCGTCTCTGGGGGAGGTAGCACCGGGGAGCTGTTTTTT
TRBV10-2	TRBJ2-2	-	CASMRKDRMNTGELFF	TGCGCCAGCATGAGGAAAGACAGGATGAACACCGGGGAGCTGTTTTTT
TRBV29-1	TRBJ2-4	-	CSVEIASKNIQYF	TGCAGCGTTGAAATAGCGAGCAAAAACATTCAGTACTTC
TRBV5-1	TRBJ1-1	-	CASRIETGPNTEAFF	TGCGCCAGCAGGATAGAGACAGGCCCGAACACTGAAGCTTTCTTT
TRBV2	TRBJ2-1	TRBD2	CASRGLAGVGEQFF	TGTGCCAGCCGGGGACTAGCGGGAGTGGGTGAGCAGTTCTTC